This TCR beta chain is drawn from a study of blood T cells in healthy people across ages. For the study at large: Using template switching, researchers captured about one barcoded beta molecule for each two T cells.

Trimming took 3 bases from V and 13 from J; bases not matched to a gene: 8. CDR3 size: 13 residues. Comment on this clonotype: The target antigen is unknown. This could be a read error, since a much larger clone is one nucleotide away.

A J-beta primer mix and a sample-barcoded 5' primer were used in a second PCR of about 7 to 12 cycles. TCRdb reprocessed the 5' RACE reads with MiXCR, giving one entry per CDR3 protein. The repertoire includes 1.5 million to 2 million distinct CDR3 sequences, roughly 27% of them detected once, and 6.5% to 8.5% sits in the top ten. Points from the study as a whole: Nothing was known about donor CMV status, and this possibly confounded expanded clonotype changes. Older individuals had lower TCR beta diversity per million T cells (the decline was roughly linear).

The source of this sequence is a woman under 40 in good health. Sequencing was carried out using blood. The chain has TRBV12-3 or TRBV12-4 and TRBJ2-1; 8 bases agree with TRBD1. CDR3 in DNA: TGTGCCAGCAGTTTGGACAGGGTAGAGACCCAGTTCTTC. It codes for CASSLDRVETQFF.